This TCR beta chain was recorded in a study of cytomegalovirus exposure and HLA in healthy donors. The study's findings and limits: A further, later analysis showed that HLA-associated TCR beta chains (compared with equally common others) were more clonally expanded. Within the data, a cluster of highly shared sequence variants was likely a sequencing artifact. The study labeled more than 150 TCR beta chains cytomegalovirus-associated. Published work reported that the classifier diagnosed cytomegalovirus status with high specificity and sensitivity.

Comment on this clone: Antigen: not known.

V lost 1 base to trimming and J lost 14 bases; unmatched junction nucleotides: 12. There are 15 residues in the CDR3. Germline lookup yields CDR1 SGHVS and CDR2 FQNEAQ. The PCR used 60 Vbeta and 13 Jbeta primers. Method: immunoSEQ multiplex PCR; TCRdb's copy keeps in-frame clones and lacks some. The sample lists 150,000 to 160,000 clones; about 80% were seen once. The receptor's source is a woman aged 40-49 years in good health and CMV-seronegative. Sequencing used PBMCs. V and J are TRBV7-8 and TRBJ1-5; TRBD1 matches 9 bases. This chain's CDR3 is CASSLGAGQGSIKHF. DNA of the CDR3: TGTGCCAGCAGCTTAGGTGCGGGACAGGGTTCTATTAAGCATTTT.